This T cell receptor beta chain was identified during a study of T cells in Graves' hyperthyroidism and ophthalmopathy. Study overall: Peripheral blood was drawn at first diagnosis, prior to all treatment. Study-wide points: Prediction of ophthalmopathy progression came a median 6.5 months pre-onset.

Ophthalmopathy cases met thresholds of Clinical Activity Score at least 3, NOSPECS grade at least 4 and duration under 3 months. From more than 9 ml of fresh peripheral blood, PBMCs were isolated. Trimming cost V 3 bases and J 4 bases, with 6 bases left between them. CDR3 size: 12 residues. Looked up from germline, CDR1 is KGHSH and CDR2 is LQKENI. On this clonotype: As yet, its antigen is unknown.

What was amplified from RNA transcripts were TCR beta CDR3 regions. The HTBI set primed first-round TCR CDR3 RT-PCR. TCRdb processed the multiplex PCR reads anew with MiXCR; each CDR3 protein has one entry. The repertoire includes more than 350,000 distinct CDR3 sequences, about 16% of them detected once, and under 25% sits in the top ten. Material for sequencing was blood. This receptor was obtained from a woman in her sixties with Graves' ophthalmopathy. The chain carries TRBV18 and TRBJ2-5; tentatively, D is TRBD1 (5 bases). CDR3 bases: TGTGCCAGCTCACCCAGGGTAGAGACCCAGTACTTC. Translating it yields CASSPRVETQYF.